One T cell receptor beta chain is described in this entry. The antigen is undetermined. Other DNA variants within this sample encode the same CDR3. Here immunoSEQ multiplex PCR was the method, and the copy in TCRdb shows in-frame clones only, minus some. The sample lists some 2,000,000 clones, 85% to 95% occurring once. Per germline, CDR1 MNHEY and CDR2 SMNVEV (reference sequence). With 3 bases removed from V and 0 bases from J, the gap between germline ends came to 2 bases. The CDR3 consists of 13 residues. The sample belongs to a study of shared clonotypes between healthy human individuals. Background on the study: CD4 naive cells filled three plates per donor, CD4 memory three, CD8 naive two and CD8 memory one.

General observations from the study: With few donors, the genetic and exposure-history diversity represented was limited.

The gene calls are TRBV27 and TRBJ2-2; no clear D. Sequenced material: naive CD4+ T cells sorted from blood. Subset in this sample: CD45RA+ positively selected. The source is a man between 18 and 29 years old in good health. The CDR3 spells CASSFPNTGELFF. The CDR3 region has the DNA TGTGCCAGCAGTTTTCCGAACACCGGGGAGCTGTTTTTT.